Shown below are 27 T cell receptor beta chains from a single sample sequenced in a study of regulatory T cells in long-lasting Graves disease (dated by TCRdb to about 2021). Library preparation was by multiplex PCR. Sequencing was carried out with an Illumina HiSeq 4000. iRepertoire HTBI primers and Arm-PCR amplification of CDR3 regions were used to construct TCR beta libraries. The public reads were reprocessed in TCRdb via fastp at Q25 and MiXCR, keeping in-frame beta chains. Each entry merges the rows of one CDR3 protein and shows their most common DNA and genes. This sample comprises around 510,000 distinct CDR3 sequences, under 25% of them detected only once. The top ten hold about 7.8% of the sample. The time point label on this specimen signifies: persistent/refractory GD, antithyroid drugs over 5 years with positive TRAb. RNA was extracted from PBMCs in TRIzol for both TCR sequencing and RNA sequencing.

Sequenced material: peripheral blood mononuclear cells (PBMCs), taken when the disease was refractory, from a patient treated with antithyroid drugs. The receptor set was obtained from a female donor with Graves disease.

There are a few counts of this clonotype. V gene TRBV19 combines with J gene TRBJ2-2; 10 nucleotides align to TRBD2. The CDR3 is made up of 15 amino acids. Germline V gene sequence: CDR1 LNHDA, CDR2 SQIVND (reference sequence). With V trimmed by 0 bases and J by 6 bases, 1 base remained unmatched. The chain's CDR3 is CASSIDGTSAGELFF. The DNA of the CDR3 is TGTGCCAGTAGTATAGACGGGACTAGCGCCGGGGAGCTGTTTTTT.

This clonotype was detected ten times or more. The gene calls are TRBV5-1 and TRBJ2-7, with a tentative D call TRBD1 (6 bases). CDR3 size: 13 residues. In germline, CDR1 is SGHRS, CDR2 YFSETQ. With 4 bases removed from V and 3 bases from J, the gap between germline ends came to 11 bases. CDR3 sequence: CASSTTGNYEQYF. Written as DNA, the CDR3 is TGCGCCAGCAGCACCACAGGGAACTACGAGCAGTACTTC.

This clonotype showed up many times. The V and J genes are TRBV27 and TRBJ1-2; D perhaps matches TRBD1 (5 bases). Between the trimmed V and J ends, which lost 6 bases and 7 bases, there was a span of 21 bases. CDR1 and CDR2 (germline): MNHEY, SMNVEV (reference sequence). The CDR3 sequence is 15 residues long. The DNA of the CDR3 is TGTGCCAGCAGATGGGGGGGGGGTGATGCGAGTGGCTACACCTTC. Its translation: CASRWGGGDASGYTF.

This sequence joins TRBV9 and TRBJ2-5, with 14 bases that match TRBD2. The germline V gene has CDR1 SGDLS and CDR2 YYNGEE. This CDR3 is built from 17 residues. V was clipped by 3 bases and J by 4 bases; unmatched bases: 8. The chain's CDR3 is CASSDGLAGGGSETQYF. The DNA for the CDR3 is TGTGCCAGCAGCGATGGACTAGCGGGGGGCGGCTCAGAGACCCAGTACTTC.

This clonotype was seen repeatedly, ten times or more. V gene TRBV11-1 combines with J gene TRBJ2-7; D not resolved. Germline V lookup: CDR1 SGHAT, CDR2 FQDESV (reference sequence). The CDR3 runs to 14 residues. Between the trimmed V and J ends, which lost 0 bases and 4 bases, there was a span of 10 bases. As DNA, the CDR3 is TGTGCCAGCAGCTTAGCTCCGTACCCATACGAGCAGTACTTC. Amino acids: CASSLAPYPYEQYF.

This clonotype was found many times. The chain employs TRBV6-2 or TRBV6-3 and TRBJ1-5, with D unresolved. The CDR3 consists of 12 residues. The germline V gene has CDR1 MNHEY and CDR2 SVGEGT. V shed 5 bases and J shed 5 bases, with 7 bases lying between them. The chain's CDR3 is CASSRRYQPQHF. DNA for the CDR3: TGTGCCAGCAGTCGGCGTTATCAGCCCCAGCATTTT.

This clonotype was observed many times. This chain joins TRBV27 and TRBJ1-6, with D tentatively TRBD1 (5 bases). This CDR3 has 14 residues. V lost 3 bases and J lost 7, with 10 bases in between. Germline V gene data show CDR1 as MNHEY and CDR2 as SMNVEV (reference sequence). In DNA, the CDR3 is TGTGCCAGCAGTTTTCAGGGCTGGAATTCACCCCTCCACTTT. Translating gives CASSFQGWNSPLHF.

This clonotype has only a few counts. The genes are TRBV5-1 and TRBJ2-7, with D possibly matching TRBD1 (6 bases). This CDR3 region has 14 residues. Trimming took 2 bases from V and 5 from J, leaving 14 bases between them. Germline lookup yields CDR1 SGHRS and CDR2 YFSETQ. The CDR3 sequence: CASSFIQGSHEQYF. The CDR3 DNA is TGCGCCAGCAGCTTTATACAGGGCAGCCACGAGCAGTACTTC.

This clonotype was seen repeatedly, ten times or more. The genes are TRBV12-3 or TRBV12-4 and TRBJ1-6; 8 bases line up with TRBD1. Trimming removed 5 bases from V and 9 bases from J; junction bases left unmatched: 12. The CDR3 extends over 16 amino acids. DNA of the CDR3: TGTGCCAGCAGTCCCCAGGGGGCAACGGGATTTTCACCCCTCCACTTT. This gives the protein CASSPQGATGFSPLHF.

This clonotype appeared a few times. The CDR3 reads CASKSGPSNQPQHF. In DNA form, the CDR3 reads TGCGCCAGTAAATCGGGACCGAGCAATCAGCCCCAGCATTTT. The J gene is TRBJ1-5, the V gene TRBV10-2; the D gene is possibly TRBD1 (5 bases). Germline lookup yields CDR1 WSHSY and CDR2 SAAADI. V lost 9 bases and J 1 base, leaving 13 bases between the germline ends. The CDR3 length is 14 residues.

This clonotype was seen at least ten times. The rearrangement uses TRBV7-9 and TRBJ2-5; 10 bases map to TRBD1. The CDR3 covers 16 residues. The junction had 8 bases not matched to a gene; V was cut back by 5 bases and J by 2 bases. The germline CDR1 and CDR2 sequences are SEHNR and FQNEAQ (reference sequence). The CDR3: CASSRDDRGLQETQYF. The CDR3 coding sequence is TGTGCCAGCAGCAGGGATGACAGGGGGCTACAAGAGACCCAGTACTTC.

The chain uses TRBV6-2 or TRBV6-3 and TRBJ2-2, with 8 bases identical to TRBD2. Germline CDR1 is MNHEY and CDR2 is SVGEGT. V lost 5 bases and J lost 5; bases outside the gene matches: 7. CDR3 length: 15 amino acids. CDR3 coding DNA: TGTGCCAGCAGTGCAACTAGCGGCGGGACCGGGGAGCTGTTTTTT. Its translation is CASSATSGGTGELFF.

This chain links TRBV20-1 with TRBJ1-5; D ambiguous. Per germline, CDR1 DFQATT and CDR2 SNEGSKA (reference sequence). Trimming took 2 bases from V and 4 from J, leaving 21 bases between them. The CDR3 runs to 17 residues. CDR3 protein: CSARKALGGGSNQPQHF. The CDR3 region has the DNA TGCAGTGCTAGAAAGGCGCTCGGCGGCGGCAGTAATCAGCCCCAGCATTTT.

This clonotype showed up just a few times. A single base separates this from a much larger clone, so it may be a read error. The rearrangement joins TRBV12-3 or TRBV12-4 to TRBJ2-2; perhaps TRBD1 as D (5 bases). CDR3 size: 13 residues. Trimming took off 3 bases at V and 7 bases at J, with 9 bases between the two ends. This CDR3 reads CASSFDRNGELFF. CDR3 coding DNA: TGTGCCAGCAGTTTCGACAGAAACGGGGAGCTGTTTTTT.

The table lists this clonotype with a few counts. An end of the junction does not agree with germline; a read error may underlie this. V gene TRBV30 combines with J gene TRBJ1-1; D not resolved. This CDR3 is built from 12 residues. Germline CDR1 GTSNPN, CDR2 SVGIG (reference sequence). The CDR3 reads CAFWTANIEAFF. The CDR3 nucleotides read TGTGCCTTCTGGACGGCCAACATTGAAGCTTTCTTT. The complete variable domain, with remaining parts taken from reference TRBV30 and TRBJ1-1, reads SQTIHQWPATLVQPVGSPLSLECTVEGTSNPNLYWYRQAAGRGLQLLFYSVGIGQISSEVPQNLSASRPQDRQFILSSKKLLLSDSGFYLCAFWTANIEAFFGQGTRLTVV.

This chain links TRBV9 with TRBJ2-5; TRBD1 matches at 9 bases. TRBJ2-1 matches the DNA end more closely, so the J call is doubtful. In germline, CDR1 is SGDLS, CDR2 YYNGEE. There are 15 residues in the CDR3. CDR3 protein: CASSTGTGSSNEQFF. The CDR3 bases are TGTGCCAGCAGCACCGGGACAGGGTCTTCGAATGAGCAGTTCTTC.

This clonotype was detected ten times or more. The rearrangement joins TRBV27 to TRBJ2-7; D is uncertain. The V end lost 5 bases, the J end lost 2 bases, and 13 bases lay between the germline ends. CDR3 length equals 14 residues. Germline V gene lookup returns CDR1 MNHEY and CDR2 SMNVEV (reference sequence). The CDR3, as DNA: TGTGCCAGCAGTGTGGGCCTTGGGCCCTACGAGCAGTACTTC. Amino acids: CASSVGLGPYEQYF.

The rearrangement links TRBV14 to TRBJ2-1; 11 positions agree with TRBD2. Germline assignment: CDR1 SGHDN and CDR2 FVKESK. V was pared by 1 base and J by 5 bases, with 1 base of the junction left unmatched. This CDR3 spans 15 amino acids. CDR3 residues: CASSQVSGRDNEQFF. CDR3 DNA: TGTGCCAGCAGCCAAGTTAGCGGGAGGGACAATGAGCAGTTCTTC.

The chain carries TRBV19 and TRBJ2-7; 8 bases match TRBD1. V lost 6 bases to trimming and J lost 2 bases; unmatched junction nucleotides: 6. The CDR3 has 14 amino acids. From germline, CDR1 is LNHDA and CDR2 SQIVND (reference sequence). The CDR3 here is CASRRTGTTYEQYF. The CDR3 bases are TGTGCCAGTAGACGGACAGGGACCACCTACGAGCAGTACTTC.

This clonotype was detected ten times or more. The chain couples TRBV20-1 to TRBJ1-2; 9 bases line up with TRBD1. Germline CDR1 reads DFQATT; CDR2 reads SNEGSKA (reference sequence). The junction had 6 bases not matched to a gene; V was cut back by 3 bases and J by 4 bases. This CDR3 has 14 amino acids. The CDR3 sequence is CSAREGQGFYGYTF. CDR3 nucleotides: TGCAGTGCTAGGGAAGGACAGGGGTTCTATGGCTACACCTTC.

This clonotype was seen many times. This sequence joins TRBV2 and TRBJ1-4; 9 bases line up with TRBD1. The V segment lost 5 bases and the J segment 7 bases; nucleotides outside the gene matches: 8. Per the germline V gene, CDR1 is SNHLY and CDR2 is FYNNEI. CDR3 length: 15 amino acids. The CDR3 nucleotides read TGTGCCAGCAGTACCGGGACAGGGTCGGTTGAAAAACTGTTTTTT. It specifies CASSTGTGSVEKLFF.

This chain joins TRBV7-8 and TRBJ2-3; TRBD1 matches at 8 bases. Germline V gives CDR1 SGHVS, CDR2 FQNEAQ. The CDR3 is made up of 16 amino acids. J was trimmed by 7 bases and V by 5 bases; bases with no gene match: 14. The CDR3 here is CASSTPTGEDSNTQYF. CDR3 nucleotides: TGTGCCAGCAGCACCCCGACAGGGGAGGATAGCAATACGCAGTATTTT.

The chain carries TRBV7-6 and TRBJ2-2, with 8 bases identical to TRBD2. From germline, CDR1 is SGHVS and CDR2 FNYEAQ. This CDR3 contains 15 residues. V was pared by 6 bases and J by 5 bases, with 8 bases of the junction left unmatched. In DNA form, the CDR3 reads TGTGCCAGCAGGTCGGGGGGGAGCTTAACCGGGGAGCTGTTTTTT. Its protein is CASRSGGSLTGELFF. Based on the CDR3 plus reference TRBV7-6 and TRBJ2-2, the full variable domain is GAGVSQSPRYKVTKRGQDVALRCDPISGHVSLYWYRQALGQGPEFLTYFNYEAQQDKSGLPNDRFSAERPEGSISTLTIQRTEQRDSAMYRCASRSGGSLTGELFFGEGSRLTVL.

This clonotype has just a few counts. The chain combines TRBV5-1 with TRBJ2-5; D call uncertain. The CDR3 runs to 11 residues. Trimming pared 3 bases from V and 6 bases from J, leaving 6 bases between. CDR1 is SGHRS, CDR2 YFSETQ, per germline. CDR3 nucleotide sequence: TGCGCCAGCAGCTCCCAGAAGACCCAGTACTTC. It is translated as CASSSQKTQYF.

This clonotype appeared many times. The chain employs TRBV6-5 and TRBJ1-2; D gene unclear. This CDR3 comprises 14 residues. Germline V gene lookup returns CDR1 MNHEY and CDR2 SVGAGI. V was clipped by 0 bases and J by 8 bases, with 13 bases between them. The CDR3 region is CASSYSPTGGGYTF. Written as DNA, the CDR3 is TGTGCCAGCAGTTACTCGCCAACGGGAGGAGGCTACACCTTC.

The table lists this clonotype with a few counts. The chain is built from TRBV5-1 and TRBJ2-3; TRBD2 is a possible D gene (6 bases). Between the trimmed V and J ends, which lost 2 bases and 0 bases, there was a span of 13 bases. The CDR3 extends over 16 amino acids. CDR1 and CDR2 (germline): SGHRS, YFSETQ. CDR3 sequence (DNA): TGCGCCAGCAGCTTCCGTTCCGGGACTAGCACAGATACGCAGTATTTT. Translation gives CASSFRSGTSTDTQYF. Looking up the rest from reference TRBV5-1 and TRBJ2-3 gives the full variable domain: KAGVTQTPRYLIKTRGQQVTLSCSPISGHRSVSWYQQTPGQGLQFLFEYFSETQRNKGNFPGRFSGRQFSNSRSEMNVSTLELGDSALYLCASSFRSGTSTDTQYFGPGTRLTVL.

Many counts were recorded for this clonotype. The V and J genes are TRBV28 and TRBJ2-5; 9 nucleotides agree with TRBD2. V gave up 5 bases and J gave up 4 bases; unmatched junction bases: 8. Germline-derived CDR1 and CDR2 are MDHEN and SYDVKM. This CDR3 spans 15 amino acids. The CDR3 loop reads CASSTPGTSRETQYF. The CDR3 region has the DNA TGTGCCAGCAGTACCCCCGGGACTAGCAGAGAGACCCAGTACTTC.